Listed below are T cell receptor beta chains from one sample, sequenced in a study of shared clonotypes between healthy human individuals. Here immunoSEQ multiplex PCR was the method, and the copy in TCRdb shows in-frame clones only, minus some. The data show 600,000 or so clones, roughly 95% seen once. Sequenced material: naive CD8+ T cells sorted from blood. The source of these receptors is a woman between 25 and 40 years old in good health. Both conserved end residues are part of each CDR3.

CASSLGIFSNQPQHF	TRBJ1-5	TRBV28
CASSFTGGGRAFF	TRBJ1-1	TRBV7-6
CASSFVARSPEAFF	TRBJ1-1	TRBV27
CASSLTSAYEQYF	TRBJ2-7	TRBV19
CASSLMNAKNIQYF	TRBJ2-4	TRBV27
CASSGGDGTDTQYF	TRBJ2-3	TRBV2
CASSLDRSSYEQYF	TRBJ2-7	TRBV7-9
CASSVGTTYEQYF	TRBJ2-7	TRBV9
CASSLAGGSSYNEQFF	TRBJ2-1	TRBV11-2
CASSHLIRDGNEKLFF	TRBJ1-4	TRBV4-1
CASSFLGREQYF	TRBJ2-7	TRBV5-6
CASSYSPTGTHEQYF	TRBJ2-7	TRBV28
CAISEGTGGQETQYF	TRBJ2-5	TRBV10-3
CASSQRTVRSSYEQYF	TRBJ2-7	TRBV4-1
CASSPQGELRLVEDTQYF	TRBJ2-3	TRBV18
CASSLGTGMNTEAFF	TRBJ1-1	TRBV19
CASSYTLGLAGPPPTQYF	TRBJ2-5	TRBV5-4
CASSVLAGRSSYEQYF	TRBJ2-7	TRBV5-6
CASSFGTGGDQPQHF	TRBJ1-5	TRBV27
CASSFEGTSYEQYF	TRBJ2-7	TRBV5-8
CASSLGGIEAFF	TRBJ1-1	TRBV5-4
CASSEDRGQAEAFF	TRBJ1-1	TRBV2
CASSLAGNEQFF	TRBJ2-1	TRBV13
CASSPVKRVSYNEQFF	TRBJ2-1	TRBV2
CASSPGTSGYEQYF	TRBJ2-7	TRBV6-5
CASSEGAGYEQYF	-	TRBV9
CASSLRDSYEQYF	TRBJ2-7	TRBV28
CASSLDPTTYEQYF	TRBJ2-7	TRBV11-2
CASSQGPWAYEQYF	TRBJ2-7	TRBV4-1
CASSLTSGSSYEQYF	TRBJ2-7	TRBV28
CSVDSFAGAAGGYTF	TRBJ1-2	TRBV29-1
CSVEIGVEGSGYEQYF	TRBJ2-7	TRBV29-1
CASSYGRLRTGELFF	TRBJ2-2	TRBV6-6
CASSLSFDSATDTQYF	TRBJ2-3	TRBV28
CASGFAGGGYEQYF	TRBJ2-7	TRBV19
CASSPLGDTQYF	TRBJ2-3	TRBV19
CTSSQASNQPQHF	TRBJ1-5	TRBV1
CATSGTPPSYEQYF	TRBJ2-7	TRBV15
CASSLTISYEQYF	TRBJ2-7	TRBV5-6
CAISESSTDTQYF	TRBJ2-3	TRBV10-3
CASSPGLSTDTQYF	TRBJ2-3	TRBV6-5
CAISDGQGAYNEQFF	TRBJ2-1	TRBV10-3
CASSLGPGSNTEAFF	TRBJ1-1	TRBV11-2
CASRPTGAYEQYF	TRBJ2-7	TRBV28
CASSFGGDQETQYF	TRBJ2-5	TRBV27
CASSLLRTSTDTQYF	TRBJ2-3	TRBV5-6
CASSQITEAFF	TRBJ1-1	TRBV11-2
CASSFGPEREGLRVAQYF	TRBJ2-3	TRBV27
CASSLTGGAGNTIYF	TRBJ1-3	TRBV4-1
CASSPGGLEQYF	TRBJ2-7	TRBV5-6
CAITPGTDWTRSNYGYTF	TRBJ1-2	TRBV10-3
CASSPRPYEQYF	TRBJ2-7	TRBV7-9
CASSTTSYNEQFF	TRBJ2-1	TRBV6-5
CASSLGAALGLPYNEQFF	TRBJ2-1	TRBV27
CASSQGAGATYEQYF	TRBJ2-7	TRBV4-1
CASSLSGTGISGANVLTF	TRBJ2-6	TRBV9
CASSRPNEQFF	TRBJ2-1	TRBV7-9
CASRSTGDEQYF	TRBJ2-7	TRBV27
CSVTGGLAGAIYNEQFF	TRBJ2-1	TRBV29-1
CASSLGGGRTEAFF	TRBJ1-1	TRBV11-2